Listed below are T cell receptor beta chains from one sample, sequenced in a study of spatial heterogeneity in lung cancer. TCRdb itself ran the 5' RACE reads through MiXCR, one entry per CDR3 protein. The table includes 100,000 to 120,000 distinct CDR3 sequences, approximately 10% detected once. The sample in question was PBMCs, obtained at follow-up. These receptors were obtained from a female donor with early-stage non-small cell lung cancer. Both conserved end residues are part of each CDR3. Fields, in order: clone size, D gene, V gene, J gene, CDR3 DNA, CDR3 protein. The D gene is left open where the match is weak. Clone size is not always given. Where it is, it says once, few, many or a class for expanded clones.

few	.	TRBV24-1	TRBJ2-1	TGTGCCACCAGTGACCCGGGACGGACGACTCTCTACAATGAGCAGTTCTTC	CATSDPGRTTLYNEQFF
few	TRBD1	TRBV19	TRBJ2-1	TGTGCCAGTAGACCGTCGGGACAGGGATCCAATGAGCAGTTCTTC	CASRPSGQGSNEQFF
few	.	TRBV11-3	TRBJ2-1	TGTGCCAGCAGCTTGTCTTGGACTTCCAATGAGCAGTTCTTC	CASSLSWTSNEQFF
few	.	TRBV14	TRBJ2-5	TGTGCCAGCAGCCAAGTTCCGGGAGCGAGAGAGACCCAGTACTTC	CASSQVPGARETQYF
many	TRBD1	TRBV20-1	TRBJ2-1	TGCAGTGCTCCATGGACAGGTCCGAACAATGAGCAGTTCTTC	CSAPWTGPNNEQFF
many	TRBD1	TRBV28	TRBJ1-4	TGTGCCAGCAGGTATTCCGGGACAGGGTATGAAAAACTGTTTTTT	CASRYSGTGYEKLFF
.	TRBD1	TRBV20-1	TRBJ1-5	TGCAGTGCTCCACCCCTAGACAGGGCGAATCAGCCCCAGCATTTT	CSAPPLDRANQPQHF
few	.	TRBV2	TRBJ2-5	TGTGCCAGCAGATCGGGAATCTCCCAAGAGACCCAGTACTTC	CASRSGISQETQYF
many	.	TRBV6-5	TRBJ1-5	TGTGCCAGCAGTGACAGCACAAGGCAGCCCCAGCATTTT	CASSDSTRQPQHF
.	TRBD2	TRBV7-3	TRBJ2-3	TGTGCCAGCAGTCCCGGGACTAGCTGGTCAGATACGCAGTATTTT	CASSPGTSWSDTQYF
.	.	TRBV12-3/TRBV12-4	TRBJ2-3	TGTGCCAGCAGTTTGTCGGGGGCTAGCACAGATACGCAGTATTTT	CASSLSGASTDTQYF
.	.	TRBV2	TRBJ1-4	TGTGCCAGCAGTGAGAGGGATGGAAAACTGTTTTTT	CASSERDGKLFF
.	TRBD2	TRBV7-2	TRBJ2-1	TGTGCCAGCAGCTTAGTATTGGCGGGAGGTTCAACTGGCAATGAGCAGTTCTTC	CASSLVLAGGSTGNEQFF
.	TRBD2	TRBV24-1	TRBJ2-3	TGTGCCACCAGTGACCGTGAACGACTAGCGGGAGGGCGCCTATCCTTGGCAGATACGCAGTATTTT	CATSDRERLAGGRLSLADTQYF
.	.	TRBV30	TRBJ1-1	TGTGCCTGGAGTGTACTTAGGAGGACTGAAGCTTTCTTT	CAWSVLRRTEAFF
.	.	TRBV5-1	TRBJ2-5	TGCGCCAGCAGCACCGGGCGGGGCCAAGAGACCCAGTACTTC	CASSTGRGQETQYF
.	.	TRBV10-3	TRBJ1-2	TGTGCCATCAGTCGGGACGCCACAAATGTGGATGGCTACACCTTC	CAISRDATNVDGYTF
.	.	TRBV20-1	TRBJ1-6	TGCAGTGCTAGATCACGACAGGAAAATTCACCCCTCCACTTT	CSARSRQENSPLHF
few	.	TRBV19	TRBJ1-5	TGTGCCAGTACCCCAAGGGGGGGGCCGCAGCCCCAGCAATTT	CASTPRGGPQPQQF
.	.	TRBV9	TRBJ2-3	TGTGCCAGCAGCGTAGCAGGGGCCACAGATACGCAGTATTTT	CASSVAGATDTQYF
few	.	TRBV20-1	TRBJ1-1	TGCAGTGCTAAACGGGCCCAATTGAACACTGAAGCTTTCTTT	CSAKRAQLNTEAFF
many	TRBD1	TRBV12-3/TRBV12-4	TRBJ1-2	TGTGCCAGCAGCATTGGACAGGTTTATGGCTACACCTTC	CASSIGQVYGYTF
.	TRBD2	TRBV4-3	TRBJ2-1	TGCGCCAGCAGCCAGGATGGGACTAGCGGGAGCTCCTACAATGAGCAGTTCTTC	CASSQDGTSGSSYNEQFF
few	.	TRBV28	TRBJ2-7	TGTGCCAGCAGCCCGTTCAGTCCCCCCTACGAGCAGTACTTC	CASSPFSPPYEQYF
many	.	TRBV4-1	TRBJ1-5	TGCGCCAGCAGCCTCTTCGTTCTAGGGGGCAATCAGCCCCAGCATTTT	CASSLFVLGGNQPQHF
.	TRBD2	TRBV6-5	TRBJ2-6	TGTGCCAGCAGTTACGAGCGGGGGGCGCTTTCTGGGGCCAACGTCCTGACTTTC	CASSYERGALSGANVLTF
many	TRBD2	TRBV27	TRBJ2-4	TGTGCCAGCAGTTTGAGAACAACTGGACTAGCGGCGGGGACGGCCAAAAACATTCAGTACTTC	CASSLRTTGLAAGTAKNIQYF
few	TRBD2	TRBV20-1	TRBJ2-1	TGCAGTGCCCTCCGGGGAGGGAGTACGTACAATGAGCAGTTCTTC	CSALRGGSTYNEQFF
.	TRBD2	TRBV5-1	TRBJ2-3	TGCGCCAGCAGCCTCGCTCTGACTAGCGAGCAAGTAGATACGCAGTATTTT	CASSLALTSEQVDTQYF
many	.	TRBV29-1	TRBJ2-7	TGCAGCGTTGAAGAGATTCCCGGGAGACCTACCGAGCAGTACTTC	CSVEEIPGRPTEQYF
few	.	TRBV6-1	TRBJ2-5	TGTGCCAGTATGTGGGGGGACCGGCAGACCCAGTACTTC	CASMWGDRQTQYF
.	TRBD2	TRBV29-1	TRBJ2-5	TGCAGCGTCGGGGGACTACAAGAGACCCAGTACTTC	CSVGGLQETQYF
few	TRBD1	TRBV28	TRBJ1-5	TGTGCCAGCAAACACCCGGACAGGGAGAATCAGCCCCAGCATTTT	CASKHPDRENQPQHF
many	.	TRBV12-3/TRBV12-4	TRBJ2-7	TGTGCCAGCAGTTTATTCGAGGGGTCCTACGAGCAGTACTTC	CASSLFEGSYEQYF
few	TRBD2	TRBV5-4	TRBJ2-2	TGTGCCAGCAGCGGGTTGACTAGCGGGACCGGGGAGCTGTTTTTT	CASSGLTSGTGELFF
.	.	TRBV2	TRBJ1-3	TGTGCCAGCAGGGCCCAGGGAGGTGGAAACACCATATATTTT	CASRAQGGGNTIYF
many	.	TRBV7-8	TRBJ2-1	TGTGCCAGCAGCTTCAGGTATAATGAGCAGTTCTTC	CASSFRYNEQFF
.	TRBD1	TRBV18	TRBJ2-1	TGTGCCAGCTCACCACCATTAGGACAGGGGAACAATGAGCAGTTCTTC	CASSPPLGQGNNEQFF
many	.	TRBV10-1	TRBJ2-3	TGCGCCAGCAGTGAGGCGGGCACAGATACGCAGTATTTT	CASSEAGTDTQYF
.	TRBD1	TRBV5-5	TRBJ1-5	TGTGCCAGCAGCTTGGTGACGCCAGGGGGATTCTATAGCAATCAGCCCCAGCATTTT	CASSLVTPGGFYSNQPQHF
few	TRBD2	TRBV5-4	TRBJ2-3	TGTGCCAGCAGCTTCGCTGGGACTAGAAGCACAGATACGCAGTATTTT	CASSFAGTRSTDTQYF
.	TRBD1	TRBV28	TRBJ1-1	TGTGCCAGCAGTTCTCAGGGGGCTAACACTGAAGCTTTCTTT	CASSSQGANTEAFF
many	.	TRBV29-1	TRBJ1-1	TGCAGCGTCAGGAAGGGTATGAACACTGAAGCTTTCTTT	CSVRKGMNTEAFF
many	.	TRBV27	TRBJ2-7	TGTGCCAGCAGTTTATCGCTGGGATTGGGTGAGCAGTACTTC	CASSLSLGLGEQYF
few	.	TRBV12-3/TRBV12-4	TRBJ1-2	TGTGCCAGCAGTTTAGCGCGGACGTCGGTAGGCTACACCTTC	CASSLARTSVGYTF